The 11 T cell receptor beta chains below were found in one sample sequenced in a study of T-cell reconstitution after alpha-beta-depleted transplantation in children. TCRbeta library construction was performed incorporating unique molecular identifiers. In TCRdb, the PCR reads were re-called with MiXCR into one record per CDR3 protein. The data hold hundreds of thousands of distinct CDR3 sequences, with over 10% observed a single time. Sequencing used PBMCs, obtained before TCRalphabeta/CD19-depleted stem cell transplant. All receptors derive from a girl aged 2-10 years with congenital amegakaryocytic thrombocytopenia, due to receive a stem cell transplant.

This clonotype was detected only a few times. The gene calls are TRBV11-1 and TRBJ2-2; 8 bases match TRBD2. Germline CDR1 and CDR2: SGHAT and FQDESV (reference sequence). This CDR3 contains 19 residues. V shed 5 bases and J 4 bases; nucleotides not matched to a gene: 18. CDR3 region: CASSPAGTSGPSGTGELFF. The CDR3 nucleotides read TGTGCCAGCAGCCCGGCCGGGACTAGTGGGCCCTCAGGCACCGGGGAGCTGTTTTTT.

The chain links TRBV5-1 to TRBJ2-2, with TRBD2 identical over 12 bases. J gave up 5 bases and V 3 bases, and 11 bases lay outside the gene matches. Germline V gene lookup returns CDR1 SGHRS and CDR2 YFSETQ. The CDR3 totals 18 residues. CDR3 loop: CASSSTATSGSRTGELFF. The CDR3 bases are TGCGCCAGCAGCTCCACGGCGACTAGCGGGAGTCGAACCGGGGAGCTGTTTTTT. Looking up the rest from reference TRBV5-1 and TRBJ2-2 gives the full variable domain: KAGVTQTPRYLIKTRGQQVTLSCSPISGHRSVSWYQQTPGQGLQFLFEYFSETQRNKGNFPGRFSGRQFSNSRSEMNVSTLELGDSALYLCASSSTATSGSRTGELFFGEGSRLTVL.

This clonotype was observed many times. This chain links TRBV5-1 with TRBJ2-3; 10 positions match TRBD1. With 5 bases clipped from V and 3 bases from J, the junction kept 3 bases outside the gene matches. The germline CDR1 and CDR2 sequences are SGHRS and YFSETQ. The length of the CDR3 is 14 residues. The CDR3 coding sequence is TGCGCCAGCAGACGGACAGGGGGGACAGATACGCAGTATTTT. This gives the protein CASRRTGGTDTQYF.

This clonotype occurred once. At one boundary the junction diverges from the germline segment, which might be a read error. The V and J genes are TRBV5-1 and TRBJ2-1, with D uncertain. The CDR3 consists of 16 residues. Germline values: CDR1 SGHRS, CDR2 YFSETQ. The CDR3 spells CASAPVPQSSYNEHFF. For the CDR3, the DNA is TGCGCCAGCGCTCCGGTACCCCAGTCCTCCTACAATGAGCACTTCTTC.

The chain couples TRBV30 to TRBJ1-2; 7 bases line up with TRBD1. CDR1 and CDR2 from the germline V gene are GTSNPN and SVGIG (reference sequence). V shed 2 bases and J 3 bases; nucleotides not matched to a gene: 3. This CDR3 region has 13 residues. CDR3: CAWSLTGDYGYTF. The CDR3 nucleotides are TGTGCCTGGAGTTTAACAGGGGACTATGGCTACACCTTC.

This clonotype was observed a handful of times. This chain connects TRBV2 to TRBJ1-1; unclear D gene. CDR3 size: 13 residues. CDR1 and CDR2 (germline): SNHLY, FYNNEI. The V end was cut by 7 bases, the J end by 4 bases, with 13 bases between. The CDR3 region has the DNA TGTGCCAGCATTACCGGGGAAGGCACTGAAGCTTTCTTT. Translated, it gives CASITGEGTEAFF.

This clonotype was observed at least ten times. The genes are TRBV7-6 and TRBJ2-3, with D maybe TRBD2 (6 bases). Germline loops: CDR1 SGHVS, CDR2 FNYEAQ. The ends were cut back, 0 bases at V and 7 bases at J, with 8 bases in the middle. The CDR3 spans 13 residues. Here the CDR3 DNA reads TGTGCCAGCAGCTTAGCGGGAGGCTATACGCAGTATTTT. Translation gives CASSLAGGYTQYF.

This chain connects TRBV10-3 to TRBJ2-7; 9 positions match TRBD2. Germline V gives CDR1 ENHRY, CDR2 SYGVKD. The junction had 6 bases not matched to a gene; V was cut back by 8 bases and J by 1 base. This CDR3 is built from 14 residues. In DNA form, the CDR3 reads TGTGCCATCCGGGGGACTAGCACTTCCTACGAGCAGTACTTC. This gives the protein CAIRGTSTSYEQYF.

This clonotype was seen repeatedly, ten times or more. The V and J genes are TRBV5-1 and TRBJ2-7; weak D call: TRBD1 (5 bases). V was pared by 4 bases and J by 5 bases, with 19 bases between. This CDR3 has 15 residues. Germline V gives CDR1 SGHRS, CDR2 YFSETQ. The CDR3 loop reads CASSLSGAGNHEQYF. In DNA, the CDR3 is TGCGCCAGCAGCCTGTCTGGGGCCGGTAACCACGAGCAGTACTTC.

As DNA, the CDR3 is TGTGCCAGCAGCCCGGGGGGTTGGGGCCCTCGCACAGATACGCAGTATTTT. Protein product: CASSPGGWGPRTDTQYF. V is TRBV7-8 and J is TRBJ2-3; 7 bases align to TRBD2. The J segment lost 1 base and the V segment lost 5 bases, leaving 12 bases of the junction unmatched. CDR1 is SGHVS and CDR2 is FQNEAQ in the germline V gene. This CDR3 region has 17 residues.

This clonotype has a handful of counts. The chain has TRBV11-2 and TRBJ2-5; 11 bases align to TRBD2. The V gene end was trimmed by 6 bases and the J gene end by 4 bases; junction bases not matched to a gene: 7. The CDR3 totals 15 residues. The V gene's germline CDR1 is SGHAT and CDR2 FQNNGV. CDR3 nucleotides: TGTGCCAGCAGGAACCTAGCGGGAGGTGGAGAGACCCAGTACTTC. Translating gives CASRNLAGGGETQYF.